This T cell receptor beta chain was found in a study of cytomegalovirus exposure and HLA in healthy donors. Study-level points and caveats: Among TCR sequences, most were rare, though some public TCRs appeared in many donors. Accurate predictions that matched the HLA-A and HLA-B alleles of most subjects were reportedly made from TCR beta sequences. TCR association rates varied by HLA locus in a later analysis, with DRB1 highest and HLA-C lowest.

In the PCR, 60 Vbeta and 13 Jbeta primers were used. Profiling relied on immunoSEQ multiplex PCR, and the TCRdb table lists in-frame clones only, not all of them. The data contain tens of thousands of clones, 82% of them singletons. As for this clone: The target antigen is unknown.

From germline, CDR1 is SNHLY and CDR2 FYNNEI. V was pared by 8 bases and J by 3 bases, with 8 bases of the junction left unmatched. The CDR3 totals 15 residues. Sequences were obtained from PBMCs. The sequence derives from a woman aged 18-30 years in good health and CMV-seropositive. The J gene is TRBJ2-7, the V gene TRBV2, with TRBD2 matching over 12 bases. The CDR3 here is CASGPLAGGVYEQYF. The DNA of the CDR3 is TGTGCCAGCGGACCACTAGCGGGAGGAGTCTACGAGCAGTACTTC. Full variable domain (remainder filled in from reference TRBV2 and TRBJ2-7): EPEVTQTPSHQVTQMGQEVILRCVPISNHLYFYWYRQILGQKVEFLVSFYNNEISEKSEIFDDQFSVERPDGSNFTLKIRSTKLEDSAMYFCASGPLAGGVYEQYFGPGTRLTVT.